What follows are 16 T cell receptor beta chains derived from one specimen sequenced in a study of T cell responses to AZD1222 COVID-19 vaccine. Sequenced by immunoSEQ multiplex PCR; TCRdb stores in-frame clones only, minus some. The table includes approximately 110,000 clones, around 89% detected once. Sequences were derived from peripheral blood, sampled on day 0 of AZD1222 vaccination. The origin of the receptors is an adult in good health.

The CDR3 loop reads CASSLTVTASAYEQYF. The CDR3 DNA reads as TGCGCCAGCAGCTTGACGGTGACAGCTTCGGCCTACGAGCAGTACTTC. This rearrangement joins TRBV5-1 to TRBJ2-7, with a possible D match to TRBD1 (5 bases). Between the trimmed V and J ends, which lost 1 base and 2 bases, there was a span of 16 bases. Germline CDR1 and CDR2: SGHRS and YFSETQ. The CDR3 has 16 amino acids. Combining the CDR3 with reference TRBV5-1 and TRBJ2-7 gives the whole variable domain KAGVTQTPRYLIKTRGQQVTLSCSPISGHRSVSWYQQTPGQGLQFLFEYFSETQRNKGNFPGRFSGRQFSNSRSEMNVSTLELGDSALYLCASSLTVTASAYEQYFGPGTRLTVT.

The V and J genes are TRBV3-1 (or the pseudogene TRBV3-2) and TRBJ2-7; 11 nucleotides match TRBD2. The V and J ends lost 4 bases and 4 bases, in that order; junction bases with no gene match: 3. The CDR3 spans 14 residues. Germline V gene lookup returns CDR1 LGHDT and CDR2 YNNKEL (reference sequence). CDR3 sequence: CASSPGTSGYEQYF. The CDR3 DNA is TGTGCCAGCAGCCCTGGGACTAGCGGATACGAGCAGTACTTC.

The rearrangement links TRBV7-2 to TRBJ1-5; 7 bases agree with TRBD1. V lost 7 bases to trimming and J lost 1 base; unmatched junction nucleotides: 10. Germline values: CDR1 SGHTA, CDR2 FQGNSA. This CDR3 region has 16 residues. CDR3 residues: CASTRKGGRSNQPQHF. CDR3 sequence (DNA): TGTGCCAGCACCCGAAAAGGGGGCAGGAGCAATCAGCCCCAGCATTTT. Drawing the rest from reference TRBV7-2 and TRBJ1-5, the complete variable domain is GAGVSQSPSNKVTEKGKDVELRCDPISGHTALYWYRQSLGQGLEFLIYFQGNSAPDKSGLPSDRFSAERTGGSVSTLTIQRTQQEDSAVYLCASTRKGGRSNQPQHFGDGTRLSIL.

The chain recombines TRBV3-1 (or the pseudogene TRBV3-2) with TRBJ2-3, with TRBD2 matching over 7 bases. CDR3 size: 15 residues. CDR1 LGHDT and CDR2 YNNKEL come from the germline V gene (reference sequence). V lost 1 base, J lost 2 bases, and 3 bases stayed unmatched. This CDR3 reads CASSQGLADTDTQYF. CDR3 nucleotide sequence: TGTGCCAGCAGCCAAGGGCTAGCGGACACAGATACGCAGTATTTT.

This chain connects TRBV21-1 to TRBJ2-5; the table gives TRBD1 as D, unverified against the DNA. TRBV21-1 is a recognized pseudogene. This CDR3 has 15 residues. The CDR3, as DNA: TGTGCCAGCAGCGCAGACAGGGCCCCGCAAGAGACCCAGTACTTC. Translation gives CASSADRAPQETQYF.

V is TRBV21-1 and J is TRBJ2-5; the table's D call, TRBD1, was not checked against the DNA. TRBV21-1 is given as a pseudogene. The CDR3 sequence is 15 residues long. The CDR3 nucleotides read TGTGCCAGCAGCAAAGCGGGGGGACAGAGAGAGACCCAGTACTTC. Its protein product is CASSKAGGQRETQYF.

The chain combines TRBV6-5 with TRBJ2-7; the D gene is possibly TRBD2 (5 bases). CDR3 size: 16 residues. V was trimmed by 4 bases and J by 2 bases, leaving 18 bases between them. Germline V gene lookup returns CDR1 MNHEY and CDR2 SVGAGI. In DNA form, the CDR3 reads TGTGCCAGCAGTTCCCCACGCGCGGGTCTCGCCTACGAGCAGTACTTC. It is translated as CASSSPRAGLAYEQYF.

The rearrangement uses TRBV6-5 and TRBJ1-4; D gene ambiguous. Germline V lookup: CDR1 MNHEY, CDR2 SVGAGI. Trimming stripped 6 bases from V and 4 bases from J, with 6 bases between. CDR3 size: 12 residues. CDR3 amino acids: CASRVINEKLFF. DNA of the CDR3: TGTGCCAGCAGGGTAATTAATGAAAAACTGTTTTTT.

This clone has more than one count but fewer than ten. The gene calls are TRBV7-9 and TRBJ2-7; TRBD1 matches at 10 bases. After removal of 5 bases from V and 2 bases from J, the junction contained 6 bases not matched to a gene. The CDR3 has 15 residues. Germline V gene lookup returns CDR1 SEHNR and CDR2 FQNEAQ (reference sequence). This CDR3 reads CASSGRDRGPYEQYF. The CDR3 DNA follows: TGTGCCAGCAGCGGTCGGGACAGGGGTCCCTACGAGCAGTACTTC.

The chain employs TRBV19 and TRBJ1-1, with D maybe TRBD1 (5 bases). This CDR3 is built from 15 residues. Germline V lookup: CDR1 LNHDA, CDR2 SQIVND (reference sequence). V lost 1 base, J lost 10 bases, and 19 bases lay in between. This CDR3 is CASSIGWQVVGGAFF. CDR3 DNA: TGTGCCAGTAGTATAGGCTGGCAGGTGGTCGGGGGAGCTTTCTTT.

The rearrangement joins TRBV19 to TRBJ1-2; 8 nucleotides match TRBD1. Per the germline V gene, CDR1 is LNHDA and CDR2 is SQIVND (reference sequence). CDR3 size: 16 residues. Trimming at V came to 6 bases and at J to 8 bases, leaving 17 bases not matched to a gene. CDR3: CASSALTDRVVSGYTF. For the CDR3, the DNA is TGTGCCAGTAGCGCGCTAACGGACAGGGTAGTTTCGGGCTACACCTTC.

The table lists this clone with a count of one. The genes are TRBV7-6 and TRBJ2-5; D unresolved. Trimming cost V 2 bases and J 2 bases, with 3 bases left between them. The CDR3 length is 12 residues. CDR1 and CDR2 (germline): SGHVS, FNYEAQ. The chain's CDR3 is CASSLQQETQYF. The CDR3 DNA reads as TGTGCCAGCAGCTTACAGCAAGAGACCCAGTACTTC.

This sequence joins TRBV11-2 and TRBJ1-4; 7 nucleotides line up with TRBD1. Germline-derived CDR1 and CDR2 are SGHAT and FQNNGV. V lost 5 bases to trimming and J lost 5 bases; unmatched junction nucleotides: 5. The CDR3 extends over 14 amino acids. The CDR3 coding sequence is TGTGCCAGCAGCAGGGGGCGCGGAAATGAAAAACTGTTTTTT. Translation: CASSRGRGNEKLFF.

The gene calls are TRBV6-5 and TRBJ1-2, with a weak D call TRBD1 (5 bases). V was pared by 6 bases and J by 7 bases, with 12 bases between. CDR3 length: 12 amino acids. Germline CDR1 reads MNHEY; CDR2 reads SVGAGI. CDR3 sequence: CASRRGTGGYTF. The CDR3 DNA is TGTGCCAGCAGGCGGGGAACAGGTGGCTACACCTTC.

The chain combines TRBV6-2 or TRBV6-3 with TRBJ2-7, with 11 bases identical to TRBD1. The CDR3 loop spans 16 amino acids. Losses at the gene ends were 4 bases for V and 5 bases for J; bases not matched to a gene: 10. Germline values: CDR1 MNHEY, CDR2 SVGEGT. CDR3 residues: CASSSFAGTGGNEQYF. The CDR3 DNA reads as TGTGCCAGCAGTTCGTTTGCCGGGACAGGGGGGAACGAGCAGTACTTC.

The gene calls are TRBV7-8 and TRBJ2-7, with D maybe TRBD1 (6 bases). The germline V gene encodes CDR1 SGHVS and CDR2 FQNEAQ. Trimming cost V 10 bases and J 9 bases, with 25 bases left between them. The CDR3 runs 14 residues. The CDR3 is CATTTGTEPFRQYF. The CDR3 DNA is TGTGCCACCACAACAGGGACGGAGCCTTTTCGGCAGTACTTC. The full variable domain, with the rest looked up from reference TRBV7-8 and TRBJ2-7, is GAGVSQSPRYKVAKRGQDVALRCDPISGHVSLFWYQQALGQGPEFLTYFQNEAQLDKSGLPSDRFFAERPEGSVSTLKIQRTQQEDSAVYLCATTTGTEPFRQYFGPGTRLTVT.